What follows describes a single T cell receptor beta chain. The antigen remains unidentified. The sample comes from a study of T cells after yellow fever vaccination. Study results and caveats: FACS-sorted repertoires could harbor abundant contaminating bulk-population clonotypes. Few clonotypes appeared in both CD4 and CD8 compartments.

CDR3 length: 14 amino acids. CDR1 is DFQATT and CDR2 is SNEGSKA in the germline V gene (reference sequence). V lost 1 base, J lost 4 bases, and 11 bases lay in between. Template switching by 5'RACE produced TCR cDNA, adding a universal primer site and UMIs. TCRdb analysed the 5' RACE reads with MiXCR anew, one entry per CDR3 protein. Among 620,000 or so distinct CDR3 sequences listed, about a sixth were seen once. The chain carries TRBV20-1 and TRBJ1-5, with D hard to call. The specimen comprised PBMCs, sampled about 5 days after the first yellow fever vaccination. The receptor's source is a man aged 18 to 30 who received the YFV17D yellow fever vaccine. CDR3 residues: CSARVGLDNQPQHF. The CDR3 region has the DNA TGCAGTGCTAGAGTCGGCCTCGATAATCAGCCCCAGCATTTT.